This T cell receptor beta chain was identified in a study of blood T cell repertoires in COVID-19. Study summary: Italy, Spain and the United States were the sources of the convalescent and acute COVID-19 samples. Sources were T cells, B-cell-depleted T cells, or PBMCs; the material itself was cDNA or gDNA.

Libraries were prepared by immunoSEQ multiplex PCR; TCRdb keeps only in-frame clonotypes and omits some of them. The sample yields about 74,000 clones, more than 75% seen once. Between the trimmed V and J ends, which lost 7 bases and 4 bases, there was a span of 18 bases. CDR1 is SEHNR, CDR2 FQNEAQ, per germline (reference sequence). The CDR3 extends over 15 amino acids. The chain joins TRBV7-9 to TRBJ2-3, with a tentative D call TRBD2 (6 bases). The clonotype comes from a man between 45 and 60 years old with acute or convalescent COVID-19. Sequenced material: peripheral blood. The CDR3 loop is CASTSWDSQSDTQYF. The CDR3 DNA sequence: TGTGCCAGCACCTCATGGGACTCGCAATCAGATACGCAGTATTTT. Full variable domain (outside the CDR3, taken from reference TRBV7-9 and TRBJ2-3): DTGVSQNPRHKITKRGQNVTFRCDPISEHNRLYWYRQTLGQGPEFLTYFQNEAQLEKSRLLSDRFSAERPKGSFSTLEIQRTEQGDSAMYLCASTSWDSQSDTQYFGPGTRLTVL.